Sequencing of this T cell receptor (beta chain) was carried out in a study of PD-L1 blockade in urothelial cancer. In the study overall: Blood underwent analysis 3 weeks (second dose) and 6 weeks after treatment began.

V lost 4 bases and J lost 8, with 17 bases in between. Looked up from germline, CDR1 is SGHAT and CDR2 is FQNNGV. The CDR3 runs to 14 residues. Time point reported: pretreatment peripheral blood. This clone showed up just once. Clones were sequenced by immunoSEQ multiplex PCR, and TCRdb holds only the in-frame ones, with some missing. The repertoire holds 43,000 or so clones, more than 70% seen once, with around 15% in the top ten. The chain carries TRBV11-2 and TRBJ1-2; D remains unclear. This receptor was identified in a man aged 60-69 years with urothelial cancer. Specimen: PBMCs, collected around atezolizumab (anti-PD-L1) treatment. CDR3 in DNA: TGTGCCAGCAGCTCCAGTTTATGGCTTTGGGGCTACACCTTC. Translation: CASSSSLWLWGYTF.